Listed below are T cell receptor beta chains from one sample, sequenced in a study of control samples from healthy donors and cancer patients. The data were produced by immunoSEQ multiplex PCR, yet TCRdb's version contains in-frame clones alone and is incomplete. The data show 90,000 to 110,000 clones, around 89% seen once. Sequencing input: blood. The receptors originated from a woman in her forties or fifties in good health. Both conserved end residues are part of each CDR3. D genes are given only for firm matches. Size is stated for part of the rows, as once, few or many counts, or as a class when the clone is expanded.

CDR3 DNA: TGTGCCTGGAGTGGAGGGGATGGCTACACCTTC
CDR3 protein: CAWSGGDGYTF
V gene: TRBV30
J gene: TRBJ1-2
D gene: NA
clone size: NA

CDR3 DNA: TGTGCCAGCAGTTCCTTACTAGCGGGAGGGACCAAAAACATTCAGTACTTC
CDR3 protein: CASSSLLAGGTKNIQYF
V gene: TRBV5-6
J gene: TRBJ2-4
D gene: TRBD2
clone size: NA

CDR3 DNA: TGCGCCAGCAGCCCTTCGGGGAGCGGAAACAATGAGCAGTTCTTC
CDR3 protein: CASSPSGSGNNEQFF
V gene: TRBV5-1
J gene: TRBJ2-1
D gene: NA
clone size: once

CDR3 DNA: TGTGCCAGCAGCCCCGACCTCCGGACTAGAAGGAACACCGGGGAGCTGTTTTTT
CDR3 protein: CASSPDLRTRRNTGELFF
V gene: TRBV7-2
J gene: TRBJ2-2
D gene: TRBD2
clone size: NA

CDR3 DNA: TGTGCCAGCAGCTTCCAGGGGGGCAGACAGCCCCAGCATTTT
CDR3 protein: CASSFQGGRQPQHF
V gene: TRBV5-6
J gene: TRBJ1-5
D gene: TRBD1
clone size: NA

CDR3 DNA: TGTGCCAGCAGCACTAGACAACGCAATGAGCAGTTCTTC
CDR3 protein: CASSTRQRNEQFF
V gene: TRBV9
J gene: TRBJ2-1
D gene: NA
clone size: NA

CDR3 DNA: TGTGCCAGCAGCGAGGGGGGTCAGCCCCAGCATTTT
CDR3 protein: CASSEGGQPQHF
V gene: TRBV11-1
J gene: TRBJ1-5
D gene: NA
clone size: NA

CDR3 DNA: TGTGCCAGCAGCTGGGACAGAAAAGAGACCCAGTACTTC
CDR3 protein: CASSWDRKETQYF
V gene: TRBV7-2
J gene: TRBJ2-5
D gene: TRBD1
clone size: NA

CDR3 DNA: TGTGCCAGCACTCGAACCTACGAGCAGTACTTC
CDR3 protein: CASTRTYEQYF
V gene: TRBV6-5
J gene: TRBJ2-7
D gene: NA
clone size: NA

CDR3 DNA: TGTGCCAGCAGTTATGAGGGCTCCTATAATTCACCCCTCCACTTT
CDR3 protein: CASSYEGSYNSPLHF
V gene: TRBV6-6
J gene: TRBJ1-6
D gene: NA
clone size: NA

CDR3 DNA: TGTGCCAGCAGCTTATTGACAGCTGGGGCCAACGTCCTGACTTTC
CDR3 protein: CASSLLTAGANVLTF
V gene: TRBV7-9
J gene: TRBJ2-6
D gene: NA
clone size: NA

CDR3 DNA: TGTGCCACCAGCAGGTTCGTGGGAGCGGGGGTCTTGAATGAGCAGTTCTTC
CDR3 protein: CATSRFVGAGVLNEQFF
V gene: TRBV15
J gene: TRBJ2-1
D gene: TRBD2
clone size: NA

CDR3 DNA: TGTGCCAGCTCACCACCTCAGGGACTACGGGAGGGCCAATACTTC
CDR3 protein: CASSPPQGLREGQYF
V gene: TRBV18
J gene: TRBJ2-5
D gene: TRBD2
clone size: NA

CDR3 DNA: TGTGCCAGCAGCTCGAGACAGGGTAGAGATACGCAGTATTTT
CDR3 protein: CASSSRQGRDTQYF
V gene: TRBV7-9
J gene: TRBJ2-3
D gene: TRBD1
clone size: NA

CDR3 DNA: TGTGCCAGCAGCTTAAGGGGCGAGAGAAATGGCTACACCTTC
CDR3 protein: CASSLRGERNGYTF
V gene: TRBV7-8
J gene: TRBJ1-2
D gene: NA
clone size: NA